A single sample gave rise to the 29 T cell receptor beta chains below, sequenced in a study of response to subunit inactivated influenza vaccine. TCRdb used MiXCR to reprocess the RT-PCR reads, holding one entry per CDR3 protein. The sample has about 830,000 distinct CDR3 sequences, approximately 17% seen once. The input for sequencing was PBMCs from blood, taken 5 to 6 days after vaccination. These receptors all stem from a man aged 50 to 59 who received an inactivated influenza vaccine.

The table lists this clonotype with a few counts. The chain recombines TRBV20-1 with TRBJ2-1; TRBD2 matches 9 bases. The CDR3 has 15 amino acids. V lost 3 bases and J lost 0; bases outside the gene matches: 3. Per the germline V gene, CDR1 is DFQATT and CDR2 is SNEGSKA (reference sequence). CDR3 sequence: CSASSGGNSYNEQFF. CDR3 coding DNA: TGCAGTGCTAGTAGCGGGGGTAACTCCTACAATGAGCAGTTCTTC.

The chain uses TRBV28 and TRBJ1-1; 11 nucleotides line up with TRBD1. The V gene's germline CDR1 is MDHEN and CDR2 SYDVKM. V shed 5 bases and J 7 bases; nucleotides not matched to a gene: 6. The CDR3 covers 14 residues. CDR3 region: CASSTPGTGGEAFF. DNA for the CDR3: TGTGCCAGCAGTACTCCCGGGACAGGGGGTGAAGCTTTCTTT.

This chain connects TRBV20-1 to TRBJ2-5; a weak D match, TRBD1 (5 bases). The CDR3 is 17 residues long. Germline V lookup: CDR1 DFQATT, CDR2 SNEGSKA (reference sequence). With 1 base removed from V and 0 bases from J, the gap between germline ends came to 18 bases. The CDR3: CSARGRDSFLNQETQYF. The CDR3 region has the DNA TGCAGTGCTAGAGGGCGAGACAGTTTTCTAAACCAAGAGACCCAGTACTTC.

This chain joins TRBV6-1 and TRBJ1-2; weak D call: TRBD1 (6 bases). Germline lookup yields CDR1 MNHNS and CDR2 SASEGT. V was shortened by 6 bases and J by 9 bases, with 17 bases between the two germline ends. CDR3 length equals 13 residues. The CDR3 is CASRSAGGRSYTF. The DNA of the CDR3 is TGTGCCAGCAGGTCTGCGGGGGGGCGTAGCTACACCTTC.

This clonotype was detected many times. The rearrangement uses TRBV27 and TRBJ2-1; D is possibly TRBD2 (6 bases). Germline-derived CDR1 and CDR2 are MNHEY and SMNVEV (reference sequence). This CDR3 contains 14 residues. Trimming pared 6 bases from V and 4 bases from J, leaving 13 bases between. CDR3 in DNA: TGTGCCAGCAGAAGGGACTTGGGGTACAATGAGCAGTTCTTC. Its protein product is CASRRDLGYNEQFF.

The V and J genes are TRBV4-2 and TRBJ2-5; perhaps TRBD2 as D (5 bases). Germline V gene data show CDR1 as LGHNA and CDR2 as YNFKEQ. CDR3 length: 13 residues. V was cut by 11 bases and J by 4 bases, with 17 bases left in between. The CDR3 is CAAEREMGETQYF. CDR3 DNA: TGTGCCGCTGAGAGGGAAATGGGAGAGACCCAGTACTTC.

This chain uses TRBV25-1 with TRBJ2-5; 10 nucleotides match TRBD2. J was trimmed by 5 bases and V by 4 bases; bases with no gene match: 4. From germline, CDR1 is MGHDK and CDR2 SYGVNS. The CDR3 has 14 residues. CDR3 sequence: CASSGTSGVETQYF. The CDR3 DNA sequence: TGTGCCAGCAGTGGGACTAGCGGTGTGGAGACCCAGTACTTC. Based on the CDR3 plus reference TRBV25-1 and TRBJ2-5, the full variable domain is EADIYQTPRYLVIGTGKKITLECSQTMGHDKMYWYQQDPGMELHLIHYSYGVNSTEKGDLSSESTVSRIRTEHFPLTLESARPSHTSQYLCASSGTSGVETQYFGPGTRLLVL.

This clonotype was observed a handful of times. The V gene is TRBV25-1, the J gene TRBJ1-1; D is perhaps TRBD1 (6 bases). The CDR3 loop spans 21 amino acids. Trimming took off 7 bases at V and 5 bases at J, with 38 bases between the two ends. The V gene's germline CDR1 is MGHDK and CDR2 SYGVNS. The CDR3 bases are TGTGCCAGCATCATAGGGGGGGCCCTCGAGTATGCGGTAGTCGCGGGAACTGAAGCTTTCTTT. Encoded protein: CASIIGGALEYAVVAGTEAFF.

The J gene is TRBJ1-1, the V gene TRBV12-3 or TRBV12-4; TRBD1 matches at 8 bases. J lost 8 bases, V lost 6 bases, and 8 bases had no gene match. This CDR3 region has 13 residues. The CDR3 bases are TGTGCCAGCAGCAGGGGGCCGGGCTCGGAAGCTTTCTTT. It codes for CASSRGPGSEAFF.

V and J are TRBV9 and TRBJ2-3; unclear D gene. Germline assignment: CDR1 SGDLS and CDR2 YYNGEE. Trimming shortened V by 0 bases and J by 2 bases, and 13 bases separated the two germline ends. This CDR3 is built from 16 residues. CDR3 sequence: CASSVGYWRNTDTQYF. CDR3 sequence (DNA): TGTGCCAGCAGCGTAGGGTATTGGCGGAACACAGATACGCAGTATTTT.

The chain links TRBV20-1 to TRBJ2-2; a weak D match, TRBD1 (5 bases). V was clipped by 5 bases and J by 7 bases, with 23 bases between them. This CDR3 comprises 16 residues. Germline CDR1 is DFQATT and CDR2 is SNEGSKA (reference sequence). The CDR3 sequence: CSAGHTGDQYGGELFF. Written as DNA, the CDR3 is TGCAGTGCTGGCCACACAGGAGATCAGTATGGCGGGGAGCTGTTTTTT.

This chain joins TRBV3-1 and TRBJ2-2; a weak D match, TRBD1 (5 bases). The V end was cut by 1 base, the J end by 7 bases, with 16 bases between. The CDR3 is made up of 16 amino acids. Germline V gene lookup returns CDR1 LGHDT and CDR2 YNNKEL (reference sequence). The CDR3 spells CASSQGVQGFGGELFF. In nucleotides, the CDR3 is TGTGCCAGCAGCCAAGGGGTCCAGGGTTTCGGCGGGGAGCTGTTTTTT.

Regarding this clonotype: This may be a read error, as it is one base from a much larger clone. The chain is built from TRBV7-2 and TRBJ2-5; D remains unclear. Germline loops: CDR1 SGHTA, CDR2 FQGNSA. CDR3 size: 15 residues. This chain's CDR3 is CATSSQRVLGETQYF. The DNA for the CDR3 is TGTGCCACCAGCTCCCAGCGTGTCCTCGGCGAGACCCAGTACTTC. Using reference TRBV7-2 and TRBJ2-5 for the parts outside the CDR3, the full variable domain is GAGVSQSPSNKVTEKGKDVELRCDPISGHTALYWYRQSLGQGLEFLIYFQGNSAPDKSGLPSDRFSAERTGGSVSTLTIQRTQQEDSAVYLCATSSQRVLGETQYFGPGTRLLVL.

This clonotype was observed at least ten times. The rearrangement uses TRBV29-1 and TRBJ2-7, with 16 bases aligning to TRBD2. CDR1 and CDR2 (germline): SQVTM, ANQGSEA. There are 13 residues in the CDR3. J lost 10 bases, V lost 6 bases, and 6 bases had no gene match. The CDR3 DNA is TGCAGCGTCCAGGGACTAGCGGGAGGGCCTCAGTACTTC. Its translation is CSVQGLAGGPQYF.

This clonotype was seen only a few times. The chain uses TRBV5-1 and TRBJ1-2; 12 bases align to TRBD1. CDR1 SGHRS and CDR2 YFSETQ come from the germline V gene. This CDR3 is 16 amino acids long. The V segment lost 2 bases and the J segment 10 bases; nucleotides outside the gene matches: 12. CDR3 sequence (DNA): TGCGCCAGCAGCTTAACCGGGACAGGGGGCTTGTTCGTCTACACCTTC. Protein sequence: CASSLTGTGGLFVYTF.

Note on this clonotype: The junction differs from germline at one of its ends, possibly a read error. V and J are TRBV5-1 and TRBJ2-3; TRBD2 might be the D (7 bases). The CDR3 runs to 14 residues. Germline CDR1 and CDR2: SGHRS and YFSETQ. Here the CDR3 reads CDSSFPQGGDTQYF. The CDR3, as DNA: TGCGACAGCAGCTTCCCACAGGGAGGGGATACGCAGTATTTT.

This clonotype was recorded a few times. This chain connects TRBV7-2 to TRBJ2-5; TRBD1 might be the D (6 bases). CDR3 length: 13 residues. Trimming left V 6 bases short and J 2 bases short, with 10 bases between. Germline V gene lookup returns CDR1 SGHTA and CDR2 FQGNSA. The CDR3 reads CASRYTGQETQYF. Written as DNA, the CDR3 is TGTGCCAGCAGATACACAGGGCAAGAGACCCAGTACTTC.

This clonotype came up many times. The CDR3 sequence: CASSLWRTRGNNEQFF. The CDR3, as DNA: TGTGCCAGCAGTTTATGGCGGACTAGAGGTAACAATGAGCAGTTCTTC. V is TRBV12-3 or TRBV12-4 and J is TRBJ2-1, with 7 bases fitting TRBD2. The CDR3 has 16 amino acids. V gave up 2 bases and J gave up 5 bases; unmatched junction bases: 9.

CDR3 in amino acids: CASSQRPQKETQYF. In DNA form, the CDR3 reads TGCGCCAGCAGCCAGCGCCCACAAAAAGAGACCCAGTACTTC. The chain combines TRBV4-3 with TRBJ2-5; D remains unclear. V was pared by 3 bases and J by 3 bases, with 11 bases between. CDR1 LGHNA and CDR2 YSLEER come from the germline V gene. This CDR3 spans 14 amino acids.

V gene TRBV6-5 combines with J gene TRBJ1-6, with TRBD1 identical over 11 bases. V lost 2 bases to trimming and J lost 11 bases; unmatched junction nucleotides: 8. CDR3 length equals 16 residues. Per the germline V gene, CDR1 is MNHEY and CDR2 is SVGAGI. Written as DNA, the CDR3 is TGTGCCAGCAGTTACGTTGGGACAGGGGGTAGGGCACCCCTCCACTTT. Its translation: CASSYVGTGGRAPLHF.

This clonotype was seen ten or more times. The chain combines TRBV5-1 with TRBJ2-7, with D perhaps TRBD1 or TRBD2 (5 bases each). Trimming stripped 0 bases from V and 2 bases from J, with 9 bases between. Germline CDR1 reads SGHRS; CDR2 reads YFSETQ. The CDR3 covers 14 residues. The CDR3 region is CASSLDRRTYEQYF. The CDR3 region has the DNA TGCGCCAGCAGCTTGGACAGGAGGACCTACGAGCAGTACTTC.

This clonotype was seen ten or more times. V is TRBV15 and J is TRBJ2-1; D not certain. Germline-derived CDR1 and CDR2 are LNHNV and YYDKDF (reference sequence). V lost 1 base, J lost 4 bases, and 2 bases lay in between. CDR3 length equals 12 residues. Here the CDR3 reads CATSRGYNEQFF. The CDR3 DNA sequence: TGTGCCACCAGCAGAGGATACAATGAGCAGTTCTTC.

The chain links TRBV6-1 to TRBJ2-1; D call uncertain. Germline CDR1 reads MNHNS; CDR2 reads SASEGT. V lost 5 bases and J 7 bases, leaving 12 bases between the germline ends. The CDR3 runs 13 residues. This CDR3 is CASSTFGTNEQFF. Here the CDR3 DNA reads TGTGCCAGCAGTACGTTTGGAACGAATGAGCAGTTCTTC.

J is TRBJ2-1 and V is TRBV6-5; 9 nucleotides agree with TRBD2. The length of the CDR3 is 18 residues. Trimming cost V 0 bases and J 6 bases; bases outside gene matches: 12. CDR1 and CDR2 from the germline V gene are MNHEY and SVGAGI. The CDR3 loop is CASSYSIVREGQRNEQFF. CDR3 coding DNA: TGTGCCAGCAGTTACTCGATCGTGCGGGAGGGACAACGCAATGAGCAGTTCTTC.

The J gene is TRBJ1-5, the V gene TRBV7-2; D is possibly TRBD1 (6 bases). This CDR3 contains 15 residues. Trimming removed 5 bases from V and 0 bases from J, with 11 bases in between. From germline, CDR1 is SGHTA and CDR2 FQGNSA. CDR3 region: CASSTGQVSNQPQHF. In nucleotides, the CDR3 is TGTGCCAGCAGCACGGGACAAGTTAGCAATCAGCCCCAGCATTTT.

The V call is TRBV5-1, the J call TRBJ1-3; D remains ambiguous. The germline V and J ends were trimmed by 1 base and 4 bases, with 6 bases remaining between them. This CDR3 is built from 13 residues. CDR1 is SGHRS and CDR2 is YFSETQ in the germline V gene. The CDR3 is CASSLFQGNTIYF. The CDR3 bases are TGCGCCAGCAGCTTGTTTCAGGGAAACACCATATATTTT.

J is TRBJ1-1 and V is TRBV7-8; no reliable D call. The CDR3 length is 14 residues. Germline lookup yields CDR1 SGHVS and CDR2 FQNEAQ. The V gene lost 7 bases and the J gene lost 0 bases, with 12 bases spanning the gap. CDR3 protein: CASTTPSMNTEAFF. In nucleotides, the CDR3 is TGTGCCAGCACAACCCCGTCTATGAACACTGAAGCTTTCTTT.

The genes are TRBV28 and TRBJ2-2, with 11 bases matching TRBD2. The CDR3 totals 18 residues. Losses at the gene ends were 3 bases for V and 0 bases for J; bases not matched to a gene: 6. CDR1 and CDR2 (germline): MDHEN, SYDVKM. The CDR3 region is CASSLLGTSGANTGELFF. Here the CDR3 DNA reads TGTGCCAGCAGTTTGCTTGGGACTAGCGGAGCGAACACCGGGGAGCTGTTTTTT.

The rearrangement joins TRBV20-1 to TRBJ1-6; 8 nucleotides line up with TRBD1. CDR1 is DFQATT and CDR2 is SNEGSKA in the germline V gene (reference sequence). With 3 bases clipped from V and 7 bases from J, the junction kept 8 bases outside the gene matches. The CDR3 extends over 15 amino acids. CDR3 amino acids: CSASHGTGENSPLHF. The CDR3 DNA reads as TGCAGTGCTAGTCACGGGACAGGAGAAAATTCACCCCTCCACTTT.